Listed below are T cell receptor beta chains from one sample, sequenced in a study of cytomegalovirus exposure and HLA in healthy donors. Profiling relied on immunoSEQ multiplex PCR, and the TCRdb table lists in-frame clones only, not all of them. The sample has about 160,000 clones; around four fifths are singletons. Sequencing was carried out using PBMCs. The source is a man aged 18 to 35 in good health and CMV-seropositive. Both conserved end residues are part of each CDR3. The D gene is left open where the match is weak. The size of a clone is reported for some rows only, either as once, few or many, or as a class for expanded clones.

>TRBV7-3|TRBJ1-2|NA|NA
CASSWGEEYGYTF
TGTGCCAGCAGCTGGGGAGAGGAGTACGGCTACACCTTC
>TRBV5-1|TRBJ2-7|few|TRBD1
CASSFGTASYEQYF
TGCGCCAGCAGCTTCGGGACAGCTTCCTACGAGCAGTACTTC
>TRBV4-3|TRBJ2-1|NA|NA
CASSQDLRAYNEQFF
TGCGCCAGCAGCCAAGATCTGCGGGCGTACAATGAGCAGTTCTTC
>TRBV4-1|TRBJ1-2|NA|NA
CASSPTPGLSAHGYTF
TGCGCCAGCAGCCCCACCCCCGGACTGTCTGCCCATGGCTACACCTTC
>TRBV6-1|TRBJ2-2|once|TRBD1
CASSEDRGGELFF
TGTGCCAGCAGTGAAGACAGGGGCGGGGAGCTGTTTTTT
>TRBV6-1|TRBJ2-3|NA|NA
CASSLLVGVQGTQYF
TGTGCCAGCAGCTTACTAGTGGGGGTACAGGGTACGCAGTATTTT
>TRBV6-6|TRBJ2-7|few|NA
CASRTGSVSYEQYF
TGTGCCAGCAGAACAGGGTCAGTCTCCTACGAGCAGTACTTC
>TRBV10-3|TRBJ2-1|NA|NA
CAITGPNNEQFF
TGTGCCATCACCGGTCCCAACAATGAGCAGTTCTTC
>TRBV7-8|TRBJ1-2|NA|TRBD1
CASSLVAGTGVGGYTF
TGTGCCAGCAGCTTAGTCGCCGGGACAGGGGTGGGTGGCTACACCTTC
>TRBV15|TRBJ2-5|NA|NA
CATSRSRTEETQYF
TGTGCCACCAGCAGGTCCCGGACAGAAGAGACCCAGTACTTC
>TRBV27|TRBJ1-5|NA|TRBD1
CASSLWGQGGQPQHF
TGTGCCAGCAGTCTATGGGGACAGGGCGGACAGCCCCAGCATTTT
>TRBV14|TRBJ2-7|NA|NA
CASSQVNEQYF
TGTGCCAGCAGCCAAGTCAACGAGCAGTACTTC
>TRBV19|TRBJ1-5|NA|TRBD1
CASSITGGSNQPQHF
TGTGCCAGTAGTATAACAGGGGGGAGCAATCAGCCCCAGCATTTT
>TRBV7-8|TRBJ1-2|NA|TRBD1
CASSGPDRDSYGYTF
TGTGCCAGCAGCGGACCGGACAGGGATAGCTATGGCTACACCTTC
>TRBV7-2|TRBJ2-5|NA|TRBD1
CASSSRTGEQETQYF
TGTGCCAGCAGCTCCAGGACAGGTGAACAAGAGACCCAGTACTTC
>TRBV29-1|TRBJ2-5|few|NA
CSVREETQYF
TGCAGCGTTCGAGAAGAGACCCAGTACTTC
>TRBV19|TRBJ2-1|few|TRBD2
CASSTLRLAGALGPRGEQFF
TGTGCCAGTAGTACTCTACGTCTAGCGGGAGCCCTGGGTCCTCGCGGTGAGCAGTTCTTC
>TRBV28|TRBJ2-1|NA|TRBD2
CASRAGLAGESYNEQFF
TGTGCCAGCAGAGCGGGACTAGCGGGAGAGTCCTACAATGAGCAGTTCTTC
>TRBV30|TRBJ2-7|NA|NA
CAWEAASAPYEQYF
TGTGCCTGGGAAGCGGCTAGCGCACCCTACGAGCAGTACTTC
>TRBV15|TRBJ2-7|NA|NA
CATSREAGGYEQYF
TGTGCCACCAGCAGAGAAGCAGGCGGGTACGAGCAGTACTTC
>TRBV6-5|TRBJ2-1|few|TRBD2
CASTGLAGSYNEQFF
TGTGCCAGCACCGGACTAGCGGGATCCTACAATGAGCAGTTCTTC
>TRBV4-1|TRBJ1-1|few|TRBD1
CASSPADRGRRAFF
TGCGCCAGCAGCCCGGCGGACAGGGGGCGCAGGGCTTTCTTT
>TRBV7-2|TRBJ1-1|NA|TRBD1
CASSLGAGGPEAFF
TGTGCCAGCAGCTTAGGGGCAGGGGGACCTGAAGCTTTCTTT
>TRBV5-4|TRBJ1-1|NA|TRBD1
CASSLVQGAGTEAFF
TGTGCCAGCAGCTTGGTACAGGGGGCGGGGACTGAAGCTTTCTTT
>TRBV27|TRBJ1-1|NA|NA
CASSSGGEAFF
TGTGCCAGCAGTTCCGGAGGGGAAGCTTTCTTT
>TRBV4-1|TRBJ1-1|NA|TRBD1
CASSSGTGDTTEAFF
TGCGCCAGCAGCTCGGGGACAGGGGATACGACTGAAGCTTTCTTT
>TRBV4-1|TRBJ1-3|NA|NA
CASTQVTSTSGNTIYF
TGCGCCAGCACCCAAGTTACGAGCACTTCTGGAAACACCATATATTTT
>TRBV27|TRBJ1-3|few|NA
CASSSSSGNTIYF
TGTGCCAGCAGTTCTAGCTCTGGAAACACCATATATTTT
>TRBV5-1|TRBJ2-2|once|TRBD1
CASSLDGTGGSLGLTGELFF
TGCGCCAGCAGCCTGGATGGGACAGGGGGCTCGTTGGGACTCACCGGGGAGCTGTTTTTT
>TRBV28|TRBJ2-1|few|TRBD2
CAAGGGRGHNEQFF
TGTGCCGCGGGGGGCGGGCGGGGGCACAATGAGCAGTTCTTC
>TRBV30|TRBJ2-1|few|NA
CAWGPSAGRFF
TGTGCCTGGGGGCCCAGCGCTGGGAGGTTCTTC
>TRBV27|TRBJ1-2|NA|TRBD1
CASSSGTGGDGYTF
TGTGCCAGCAGTTCTGGGACAGGGGGTGATGGCTACACCTTC
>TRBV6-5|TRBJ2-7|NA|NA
CASSRRVGSDEQYF
TGTGCCAGCAGTCGCAGGGTAGGTTCGGACGAGCAGTACTTC
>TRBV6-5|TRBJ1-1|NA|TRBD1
CASTLTGTDNTEAFF
TGTGCCAGCACCCTAACCGGGACAGACAACACTGAAGCTTTCTTT
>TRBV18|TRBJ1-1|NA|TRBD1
CASSAGGTEAFF
TGTGCCAGCTCGGCAGGGGGCACTGAAGCTTTCTTT
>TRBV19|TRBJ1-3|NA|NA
CASSMFAGSGNTIYF
TGTGCCAGTAGTATGTTCGCCGGCTCTGGAAACACCATATATTTT
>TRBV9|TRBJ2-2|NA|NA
CASSVGAAVGTGELFF
TGTGCCAGCAGCGTAGGGGCAGCAGTAGGCACCGGGGAGCTGTTTTTT
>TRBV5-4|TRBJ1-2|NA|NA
CASSSDGVYGYTF
TGTGCCAGCAGCTCAGACGGGGTCTATGGCTACACCTTC
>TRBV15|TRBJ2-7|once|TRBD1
CATSRDWGTGVNEQYF
TGTGCCACCAGCAGAGATTGGGGGACAGGGGTTAACGAGCAGTACTTC
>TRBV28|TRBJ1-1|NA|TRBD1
CASSTPGTGNTEAFF
TGTGCCAGCAGTACACCCGGGACAGGGAACACTGAAGCTTTCTTT
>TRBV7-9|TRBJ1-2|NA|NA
CASSQTGTGLQWYTF
TGTGCCAGCAGCCAGACCGGGACGGGACTTCAGTGGTACACCTTC